The T cell receptor beta chain under discussion was sequenced for a study of blood T cell repertoires in COVID-19. Trimming took 7 bases from V and 3 from J, leaving 9 bases between them. The germline V gene encodes CDR1 SGHAT and CDR2 FQNNGV. This CDR3 is built from 12 residues. Profiling relied on immunoSEQ multiplex PCR, and the TCRdb table lists in-frame clones only, not all of them. The sample has around 150,000 clones, around 83% seen once; the top ten hold more than 6.5%. This sequence was found in a woman between 55 and 75 years old with COVID-19, enrolled during active disease. V is TRBV11-2 and J is TRBJ1-2; D call uncertain. Sequencing was done on a sample of peripheral blood. The CDR3 nucleotides are TGTGCCAGCACCCCTCGTGACTATGGCTACACCTTC. Amino acids: CASTPRDYGYTF.